This is a list of T cell receptor beta chains from one sample in a study of T cell changes during pregnancy in multiple sclerosis. The table came from immunoSEQ multiplex PCR; TCRdb's copy has only in-frame clones and leaves some out. Of tens of thousands of clones listed, over 75% were seen once; the top ten hold approximately 0.49%. The specimen was CD4+ T cells from peripheral blood mononuclear cells, collected in the first trimester of pregnancy. These receptors all come from a female donor in good health, enrolled as a control in a pregnancy study. CDR3s include the opening cysteine and the closing phenylalanine or tryptophan. The order of the fields is D gene, J gene, V gene, clone size, CDR3 DNA, CDR3 protein. D genes are given only for firm matches. Clone size is given for some rows only: seen once, a few or many times, or a class if the clone is expanded.

TRBD2	TRBJ2-3	TRBV7-2	NA	TGTGCCAGCAGCTTAGGAGGGCTAGCGGGGGGGCTCGGCGCAGATACGCAGTATTTT	CASSLGGLAGGLGADTQYF
NA	TRBJ2-1	TRBV19	NA	TGTGCCACCAAAAGGGGGGGTTTGGGTCGGGATGAGCAGTTCTTC	CATKRGGLGRDEQFF
NA	TRBJ2-5	TRBV5-6	NA	TGTGCCAGCAGCCGAGGGTCGGCAGAGACCCAGTACTTC	CASSRGSAETQYF
NA	TRBJ1-5	TRBV4-3	NA	TGCGCCAGCAGCCAAGACAGGGGATCTCAGCCCCAGCATTTT	CASSQDRGSQPQHF
TRBD2	TRBJ2-2	TRBV7-3	NA	TGCAAACTCCAAACTGTGTCTAGCGGGGGGGCGCGCGTCACCGGGGAGCTGTTTTTT	CKLQTVSSGGARVTGELFF
NA	TRBJ1-2	TRBV7-2	NA	TGTGCCAGCAGCTTAGTTGGGATCCGGGGGGACAACTATGGCTACACCTTC	CASSLVGIRGDNYGYTF
TRBD1	TRBJ2-7	TRBV7-8	NA	TGTGCCAGCAGCATTGACAGGGGGGCCTACGAGCAGTACTTC	CASSIDRGAYEQYF
NA	TRBJ1-1	TRBV11-2	NA	TGTGCCAGCAGCGGTCGGACTGTTGGTGAAGCTTTCTTT	CASSGRTVGEAFF
NA	TRBJ1-4	TRBV19	NA	TGTGCCAGTACCCTAAGGGCGGACTATAATGAAAAACTGTTTTTT	CASTLRADYNEKLFF
NA	TRBJ1-6	TRBV10-3	NA	TGTGCCATCAGTGAGGGGCCTCATAATTCACCCCTCCACTTT	CAISEGPHNSPLHF
TRBD1	TRBJ1-2	TRBV4-1	once	TGCGCCAGCAGCGAGGGGGCCCCAATCGGCTATGGCTACACCTTC	CASSEGAPIGYGYTF
TRBD1	TRBJ1-1	TRBV5-4	NA	TGTGCCAGCAGCTTGGGCCCCCACAGGGGCTGGCCTGAAGCTTTCTTT	CASSLGPHRGWPEAFF
NA	TRBJ1-6	TRBV18	NA	TGTGCCAGCTCACCATCAGAGGTTATCTATAATTCACCCCTCCACTTT	CASSPSEVIYNSPLHF
NA	TRBJ1-1	TRBV7-6	NA	TGTGCCAGCAGCCAGTACAGGAACACTGAAGCTTTCTTT	CASSQYRNTEAFF
TRBD2	TRBJ2-1	TRBV6-6	NA	TGTGCCAGCAGTTCCCGAGTGACTAGCGGGGGGCAGTTCTTC	CASSSRVTSGGQFF
TRBD1	TRBJ1-3	TRBV9	NA	TGTGCCAGCAGCGTAGGGACAGGGGCCTCTGGAAACACCATATATTTT	CASSVGTGASGNTIYF
TRBD1	TRBJ2-2	TRBV6-4	NA	TGTGCCAGCACTACGGGACAGGGGAACACCGGGGAGCTGTTTTTT	CASTTGQGNTGELFF
TRBD2	TRBJ2-5	TRBV5-5	NA	TGTGCCAGCAGCTTCACTAGCGCTCAAGAGACCCAGTACTTC	CASSFTSAQETQYF
NA	TRBJ1-3	TRBV6-5	NA	TGTGCCAGCAGATCGACAGCTACTGGAAACACCATATATTTT	CASRSTATGNTIYF
NA	TRBJ2-7	TRBV30	NA	TGTGCCTGGAGTGTACGACAACCTCCCTACGAGCAGTACTTC	CAWSVRQPPYEQYF
NA	TRBJ1-5	TRBV29-1	NA	TGCAGCGTCCTCCCTCGTCCCTCGGGGCAGCCCCAGCATTTT	CSVLPRPSGQPQHF
NA	TRBJ1-5	TRBV28	NA	TGTGCCAGCAGTCCCCTAAATCAGCCCCAGCATTTT	CASSPLNQPQHF
TRBD1	TRBJ1-4	TRBV5-1	once	TGCGCCAGCAGCGTTCAGGGGGCGGGCGAAAAACTGTTTTTT	CASSVQGAGEKLFF
NA	TRBJ2-2	TRBV9	NA	TGTGCCAGCAGCCCAATTTCAGGGCAAACCGGGGAGCTGTTTTTT	CASSPISGQTGELFF
NA	TRBJ1-1	TRBV18	NA	TGTGCCAGCTCACCGCAGGGCCTTACTGAAGCTTTCTTT	CASSPQGLTEAFF
NA	TRBJ2-7	TRBV7-8	NA	TGTGCCAGCAGCGACAGGTCCTACGAGCAGTACTTC	CASSDRSYEQYF
TRBD2	TRBJ2-5	TRBV5-4	NA	TGTGCCAGCAGCTTCAAACTAGCGGGAGAGACCCAGTACTTC	CASSFKLAGETQYF
NA	TRBJ1-2	TRBV27	NA	TGTGCCAGCAGTCCTTCCGGCAGGGCGTCGCGTGGCTACACCTTC	CASSPSGRASRGYTF
NA	TRBJ1-1	TRBV5-1	NA	TGCGCCAGCAGCTTGGGAGGCGGGGGTGCTTTCTTT	CASSLGGGGAFF
TRBD1	TRBJ2-5	TRBV7-3	NA	TGTGCCAGCAGCTTATCGGGACAGGGAGGGGAGACCCAGTACTTC	CASSLSGQGGETQYF
NA	TRBJ1-1	TRBV7-2	NA	TGTGCCAGCAGCTTTTATGGCGCTAGAGCTTTCTTT	CASSFYGARAFF
NA	TRBJ2-2	TRBV5-1	NA	TGCGCCAGCAGTTCAATAGCTGGATCCACCGGGGAGCTGTTTTTT	CASSSIAGSTGELFF
NA	TRBJ2-7	TRBV6-6	few	TGTGCCAGCAGTTACGGGCAGGGGACCTACGAGCAGTACTTC	CASSYGQGTYEQYF
NA	TRBJ2-3	TRBV5-1	NA	TGCGCCAGCAGCTTCCGGGACATTAACACAGATACGCAGTATTTT	CASSFRDINTDTQYF
TRBD1	TRBJ2-2	TRBV29-1	NA	TGCAGCGTTGAACTGGGGGACAGAACGAACACCGGGGAGCTGTTTTTT	CSVELGDRTNTGELFF
TRBD1	TRBJ1-4	TRBV7-9	once	TGTGCCAGCAGCTTAGCGGACAGGGGCGGAAAACTGTTTTTT	CASSLADRGGKLFF
NA	TRBJ2-7	TRBV5-1	NA	TGCGCCAGCAGCTCGATGTCCGGGACACCCCTTTTCTACGAGCAGTACTTC	CASSSMSGTPLFYEQYF
NA	TRBJ1-5	TRBV6-5	once	TGTGCCAGCAGTCCACGGGGAAGAGGCAGTCAGCCCCAGCATTTT	CASSPRGRGSQPQHF